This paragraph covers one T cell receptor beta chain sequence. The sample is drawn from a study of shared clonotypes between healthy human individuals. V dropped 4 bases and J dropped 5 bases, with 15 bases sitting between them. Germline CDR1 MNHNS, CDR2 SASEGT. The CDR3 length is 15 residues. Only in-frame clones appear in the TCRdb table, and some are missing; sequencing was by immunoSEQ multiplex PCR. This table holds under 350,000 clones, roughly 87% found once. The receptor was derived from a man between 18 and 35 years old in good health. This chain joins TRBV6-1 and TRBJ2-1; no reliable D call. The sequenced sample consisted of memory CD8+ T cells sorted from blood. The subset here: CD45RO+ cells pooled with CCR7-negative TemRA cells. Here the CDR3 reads CASSARPRRDNEQFF. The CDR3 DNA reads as TGTGCCAGCAGTGCCCGCCCAAGAAGGGACAATGAGCAGTTCTTC.